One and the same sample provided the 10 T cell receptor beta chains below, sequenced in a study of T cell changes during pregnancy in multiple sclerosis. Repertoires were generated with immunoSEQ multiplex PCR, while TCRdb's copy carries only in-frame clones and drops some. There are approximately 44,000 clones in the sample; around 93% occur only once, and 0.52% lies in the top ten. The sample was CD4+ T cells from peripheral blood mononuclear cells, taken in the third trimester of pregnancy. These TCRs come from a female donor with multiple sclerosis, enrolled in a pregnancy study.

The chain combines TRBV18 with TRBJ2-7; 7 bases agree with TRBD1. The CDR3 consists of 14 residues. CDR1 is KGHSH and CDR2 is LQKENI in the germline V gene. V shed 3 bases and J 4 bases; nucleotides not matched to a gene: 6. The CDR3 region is CASSPGQRRYEQYF. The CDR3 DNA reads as TGTGCCAGCTCACCGGGACAGAGGAGATACGAGCAGTACTTC.

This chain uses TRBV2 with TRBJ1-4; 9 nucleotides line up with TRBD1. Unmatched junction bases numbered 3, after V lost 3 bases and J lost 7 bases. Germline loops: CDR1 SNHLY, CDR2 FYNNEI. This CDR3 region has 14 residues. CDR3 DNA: TGTGCCAGCAGTGATGGGACAGGGCTTGAAAAACTGTTTTTT. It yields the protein CASSDGTGLEKLFF.

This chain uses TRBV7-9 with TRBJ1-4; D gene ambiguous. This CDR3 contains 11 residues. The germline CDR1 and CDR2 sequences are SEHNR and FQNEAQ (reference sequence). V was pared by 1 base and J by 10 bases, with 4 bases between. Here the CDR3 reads CASSLGAKLFF. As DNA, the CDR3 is TGTGCCAGCAGCTTAGGCGCAAAACTGTTTTTT.

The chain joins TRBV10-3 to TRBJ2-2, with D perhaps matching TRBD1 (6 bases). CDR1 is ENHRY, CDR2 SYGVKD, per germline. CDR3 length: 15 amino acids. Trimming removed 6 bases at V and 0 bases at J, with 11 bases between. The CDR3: CAISPKGANTGELFF. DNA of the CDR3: TGTGCCATCAGCCCTAAGGGGGCGAACACCGGGGAGCTGTTTTTT.

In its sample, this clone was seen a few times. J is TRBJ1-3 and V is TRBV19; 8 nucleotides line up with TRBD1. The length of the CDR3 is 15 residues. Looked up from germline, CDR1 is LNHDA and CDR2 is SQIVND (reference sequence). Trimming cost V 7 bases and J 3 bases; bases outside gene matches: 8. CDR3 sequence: CASTTDRGGGNTIYF. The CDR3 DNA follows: TGTGCCAGTACCACCGACAGGGGTGGTGGAAACACCATATATTTT.

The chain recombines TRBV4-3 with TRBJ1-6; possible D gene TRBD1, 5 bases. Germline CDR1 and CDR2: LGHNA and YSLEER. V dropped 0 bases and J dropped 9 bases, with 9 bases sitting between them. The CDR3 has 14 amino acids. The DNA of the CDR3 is TGCGCCAGCAGCCAAGAGCCGACAGCTTCACCCCTCCACTTT. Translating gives CASSQEPTASPLHF.

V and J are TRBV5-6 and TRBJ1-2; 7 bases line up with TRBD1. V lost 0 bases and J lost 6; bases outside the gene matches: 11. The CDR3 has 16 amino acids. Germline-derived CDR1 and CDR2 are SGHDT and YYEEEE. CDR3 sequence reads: CASSLAGAGGRHGYTF. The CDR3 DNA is TGTGCCAGCAGCTTGGCCGGGGCAGGGGGTAGGCATGGCTACACCTTC. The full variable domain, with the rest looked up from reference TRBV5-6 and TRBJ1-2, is DAGVTQSPTHLIKTRGQQVTLRCSPKSGHDTVSWYQQALGQGPQFIFQYYEEEERQRGNFPDRFSGHQFPNYSSELNVNALLLGDSALYLCASSLAGAGGRHGYTFGSGTRLTVV.

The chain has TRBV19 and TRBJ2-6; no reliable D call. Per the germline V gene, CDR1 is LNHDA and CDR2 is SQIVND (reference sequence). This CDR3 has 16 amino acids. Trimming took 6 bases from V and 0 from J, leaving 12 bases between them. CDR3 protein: CASSPNLSSGANVLTF. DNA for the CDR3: TGTGCCAGTAGCCCGAATCTGAGCTCTGGGGCCAACGTCCTGACTTTC.

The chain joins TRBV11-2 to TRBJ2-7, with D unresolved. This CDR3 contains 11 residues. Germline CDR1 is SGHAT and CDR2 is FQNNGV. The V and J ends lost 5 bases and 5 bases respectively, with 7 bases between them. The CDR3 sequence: CASSPFHEQYF. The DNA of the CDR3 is TGTGCCAGCAGCCCCTTCCACGAGCAGTACTTC. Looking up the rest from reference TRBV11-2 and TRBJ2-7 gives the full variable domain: EAGVAQSPRYKIIEKRQSVAFWCNPISGHATLYWYQQILGQGPKLLIQFQNNGVVDDSQLPKDRFSAERLKGVDSTLKIQPAKLEDSAVYLCASSPFHEQYFGPGTRLTVT.

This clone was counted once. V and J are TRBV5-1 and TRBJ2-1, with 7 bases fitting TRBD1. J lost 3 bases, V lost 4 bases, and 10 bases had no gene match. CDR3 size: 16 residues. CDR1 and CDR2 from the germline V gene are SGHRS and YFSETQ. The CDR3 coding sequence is TGCGCCAGCAGCATGACGACAGGGACCATCTACAATGAGCAGTTCTTC. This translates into CASSMTTGTIYNEQFF.